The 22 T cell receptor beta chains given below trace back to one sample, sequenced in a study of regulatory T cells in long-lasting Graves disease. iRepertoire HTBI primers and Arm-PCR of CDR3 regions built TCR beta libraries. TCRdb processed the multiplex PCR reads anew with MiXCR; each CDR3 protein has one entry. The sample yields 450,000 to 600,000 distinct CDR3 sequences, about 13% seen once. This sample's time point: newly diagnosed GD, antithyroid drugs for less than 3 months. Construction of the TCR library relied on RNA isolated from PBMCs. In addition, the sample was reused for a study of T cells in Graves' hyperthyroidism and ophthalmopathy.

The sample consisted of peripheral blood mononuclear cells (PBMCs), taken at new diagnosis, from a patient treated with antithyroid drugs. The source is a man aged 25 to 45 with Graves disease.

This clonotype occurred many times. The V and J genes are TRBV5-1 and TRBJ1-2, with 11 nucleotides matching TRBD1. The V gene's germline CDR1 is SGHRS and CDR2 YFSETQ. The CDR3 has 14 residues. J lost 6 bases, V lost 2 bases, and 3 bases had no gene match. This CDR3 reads CASSFEGQGDGYTF. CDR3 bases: TGCGCCAGCAGCTTCGAGGGACAGGGGGATGGCTACACCTTC. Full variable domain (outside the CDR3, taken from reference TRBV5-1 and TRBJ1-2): KAGVTQTPRYLIKTRGQQVTLSCSPISGHRSVSWYQQTPGQGLQFLFEYFSETQRNKGNFPGRFSGRQFSNSRSEMNVSTLELGDSALYLCASSFEGQGDGYTFGSGTRLTVV.

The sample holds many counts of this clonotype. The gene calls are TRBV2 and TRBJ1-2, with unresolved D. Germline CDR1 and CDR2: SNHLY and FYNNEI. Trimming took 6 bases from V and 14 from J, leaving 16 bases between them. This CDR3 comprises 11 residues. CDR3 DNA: TGTGCCAGCAGCCCCCCGGGTCGTTCTACCTTC. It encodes CASSPPGRSTF.

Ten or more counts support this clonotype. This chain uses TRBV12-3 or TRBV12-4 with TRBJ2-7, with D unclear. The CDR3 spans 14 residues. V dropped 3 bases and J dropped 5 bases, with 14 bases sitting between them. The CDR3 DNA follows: TGTGCCAGCAGTTTTGAGGCAGGCGTGGACGAGCAGTACTTC. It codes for CASSFEAGVDEQYF.

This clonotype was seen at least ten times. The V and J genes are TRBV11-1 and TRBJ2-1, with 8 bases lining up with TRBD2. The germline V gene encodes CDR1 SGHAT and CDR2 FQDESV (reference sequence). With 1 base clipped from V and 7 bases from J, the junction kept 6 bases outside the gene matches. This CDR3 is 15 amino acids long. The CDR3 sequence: CASSLGSGSSNEQFF. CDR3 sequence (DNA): TGTGCCAGCAGCTTAGGAAGCGGGAGTAGTAATGAGCAGTTCTTC.

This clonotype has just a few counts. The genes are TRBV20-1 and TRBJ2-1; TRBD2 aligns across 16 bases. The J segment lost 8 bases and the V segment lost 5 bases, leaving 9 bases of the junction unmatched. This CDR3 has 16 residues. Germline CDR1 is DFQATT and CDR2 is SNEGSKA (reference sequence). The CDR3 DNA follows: TGCAGTGCTCCGGGACTAGCGGGAGGGCCTAAGGATGAGCAGTTCTTC. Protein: CSAPGLAGGPKDEQFF.

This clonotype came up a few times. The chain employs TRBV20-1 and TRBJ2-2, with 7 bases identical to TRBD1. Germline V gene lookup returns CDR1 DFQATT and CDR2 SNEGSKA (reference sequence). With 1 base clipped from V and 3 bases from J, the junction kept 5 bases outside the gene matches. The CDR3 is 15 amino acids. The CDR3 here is CSARAWDSYTGELFF. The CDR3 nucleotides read TGCAGTGCTAGAGCCTGGGACAGTTACACCGGGGAGCTGTTTTTT.

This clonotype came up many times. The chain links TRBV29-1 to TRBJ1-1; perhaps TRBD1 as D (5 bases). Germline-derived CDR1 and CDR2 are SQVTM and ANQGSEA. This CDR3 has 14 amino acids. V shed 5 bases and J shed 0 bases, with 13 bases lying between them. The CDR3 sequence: CSVLGDSLNTEAFF. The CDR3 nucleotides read TGCAGCGTTCTGGGGGACTCCCTGAACACTGAAGCTTTCTTT.

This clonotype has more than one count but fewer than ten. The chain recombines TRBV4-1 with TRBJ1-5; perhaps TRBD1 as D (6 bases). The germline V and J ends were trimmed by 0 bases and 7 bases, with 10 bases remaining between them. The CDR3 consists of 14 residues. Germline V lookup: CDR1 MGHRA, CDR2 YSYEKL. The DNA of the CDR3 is TGCGCCAGCAGCCAAGAGCCGGGGGGCCAGCCCCAGCATTTT. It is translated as CASSQEPGGQPQHF.

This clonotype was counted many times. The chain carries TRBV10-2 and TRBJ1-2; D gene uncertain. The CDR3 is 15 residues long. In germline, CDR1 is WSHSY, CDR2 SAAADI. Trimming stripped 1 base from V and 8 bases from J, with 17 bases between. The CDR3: CASSEWGQLLGGYTF. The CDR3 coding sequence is TGCGCCAGCAGTGAGTGGGGTCAGCTTCTGGGGGGCTACACCTTC.

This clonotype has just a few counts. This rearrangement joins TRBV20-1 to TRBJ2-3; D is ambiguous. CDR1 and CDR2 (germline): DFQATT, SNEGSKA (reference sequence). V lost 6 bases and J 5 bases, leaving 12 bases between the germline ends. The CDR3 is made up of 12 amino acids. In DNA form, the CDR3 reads TGCAGTGCACCCCCCTCCATAGATACGCAGTATTTT. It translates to CSAPPSIDTQYF.

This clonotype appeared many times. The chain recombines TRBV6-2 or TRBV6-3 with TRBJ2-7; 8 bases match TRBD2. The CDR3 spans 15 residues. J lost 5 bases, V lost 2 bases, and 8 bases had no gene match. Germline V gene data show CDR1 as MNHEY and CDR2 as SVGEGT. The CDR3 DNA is TGTGCCAGCAGTTACGGAGCGGGAGCGGGAAACGAGCAGTACTTC. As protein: CASSYGAGAGNEQYF.

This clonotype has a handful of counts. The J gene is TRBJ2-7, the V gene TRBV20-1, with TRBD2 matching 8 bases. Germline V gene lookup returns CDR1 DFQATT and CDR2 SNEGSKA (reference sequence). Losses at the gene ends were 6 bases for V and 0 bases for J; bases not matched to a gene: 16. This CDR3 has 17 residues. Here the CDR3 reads CSAQFRLGLGSSYEQYF. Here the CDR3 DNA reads TGCAGTGCCCAGTTTAGATTGGGACTAGGAAGCTCCTACGAGCAGTACTTC.

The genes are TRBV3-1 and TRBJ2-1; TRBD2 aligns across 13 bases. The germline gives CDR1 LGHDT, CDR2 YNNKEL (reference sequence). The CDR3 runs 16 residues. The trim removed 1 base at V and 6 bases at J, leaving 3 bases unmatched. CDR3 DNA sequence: TGTGCCAGCAGCCAAGCTTGGACTAGCGGGAGCAATGAGCAGTTCTTC. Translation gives CASSQAWTSGSNEQFF.

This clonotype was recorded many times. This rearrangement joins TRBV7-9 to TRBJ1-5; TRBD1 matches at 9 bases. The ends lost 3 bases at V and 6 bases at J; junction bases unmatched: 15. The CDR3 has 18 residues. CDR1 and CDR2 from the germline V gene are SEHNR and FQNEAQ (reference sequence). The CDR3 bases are TGTGCCAGCAGCTTGGGCACCGCCGGGACAGGGAAAGGTCAGCCCCAGCATTTT. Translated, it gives CASSLGTAGTGKGQPQHF.

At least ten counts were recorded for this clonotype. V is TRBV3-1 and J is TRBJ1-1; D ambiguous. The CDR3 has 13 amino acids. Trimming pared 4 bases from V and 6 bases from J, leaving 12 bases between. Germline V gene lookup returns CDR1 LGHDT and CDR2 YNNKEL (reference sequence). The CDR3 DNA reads TGTGCCAGCAGCCGCCAACAGCGGGCTGAAGCTTTCTTT. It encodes CASSRQQRAEAFF.

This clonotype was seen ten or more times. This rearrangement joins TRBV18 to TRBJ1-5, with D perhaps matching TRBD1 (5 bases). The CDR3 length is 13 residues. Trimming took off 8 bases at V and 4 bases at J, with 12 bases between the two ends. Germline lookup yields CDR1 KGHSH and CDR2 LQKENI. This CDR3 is CASSTGGNQPQHF. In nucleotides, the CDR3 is TGTGCCAGCAGTACAGGTGGTAATCAGCCCCAGCATTTT.

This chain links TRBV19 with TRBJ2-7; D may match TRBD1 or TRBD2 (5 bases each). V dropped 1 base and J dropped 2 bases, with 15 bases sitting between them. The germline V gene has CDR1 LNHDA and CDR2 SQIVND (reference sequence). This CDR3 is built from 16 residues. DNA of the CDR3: TGTGCCAGTAGTATAGTAGGCCGGGACCCTACCTACGAGCAGTACTTC. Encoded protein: CASSIVGRDPTYEQYF.

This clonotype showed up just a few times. The CDR3 protein is CASTRRGFTDTQYF. Here the CDR3 DNA reads TGTGCCAGCACCAGACGTGGTTTCACAGATACGCAGTATTTT. This chain links TRBV6-2 or TRBV6-3 with TRBJ2-3, with unresolved D. V lost 7 bases and J 2 bases, leaving 13 bases between the germline ends. CDR1 is MNHEY and CDR2 is SVGEGT in the germline V gene. This CDR3 comprises 14 residues.

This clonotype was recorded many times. CDR3 DNA sequence: TGCAGTGCCGGGGAGCTTAACTATGGCTACACCTTC. Protein sequence: CSAGELNYGYTF. The chain is built from TRBV20-1 and TRBJ1-2; D is unresolved. Germline assignment: CDR1 DFQATT and CDR2 SNEGSKA (reference sequence). The CDR3 sequence is 12 residues long. V lost 6 bases and J lost 1, with 9 bases in between.

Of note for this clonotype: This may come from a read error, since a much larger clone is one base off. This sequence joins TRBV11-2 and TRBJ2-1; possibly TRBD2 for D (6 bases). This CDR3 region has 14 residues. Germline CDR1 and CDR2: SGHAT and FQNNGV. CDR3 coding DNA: TGTGCCAGCAGCTCGTGGGAGGACCACAATGAGCAGCTCTTC. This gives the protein CASSSWEDHNEQLF.

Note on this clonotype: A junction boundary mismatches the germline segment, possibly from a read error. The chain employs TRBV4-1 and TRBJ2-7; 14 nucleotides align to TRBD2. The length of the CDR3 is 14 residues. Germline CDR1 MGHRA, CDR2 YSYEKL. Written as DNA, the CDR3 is TGCGCCAGCAGGCAAGGACTAGCGGGAGGCTCGCAGTACTTC. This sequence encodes CASRQGLAGGSQYF.

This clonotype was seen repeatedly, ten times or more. The CDR3 here is CATLPDTSTDTQYF. The CDR3 DNA reads as TGTGCCACCCTACCGGATACTAGCACAGATACGCAGTATTTT. The chain joins TRBV28 to TRBJ2-3; D ambiguous. The CDR3 has 14 residues. Trimming stripped 10 bases from V and 0 bases from J, with 14 bases between. The germline gives CDR1 MDHEN, CDR2 SYDVKM.